This T cell receptor (beta chain) was recovered during a study of T-cell memory formation after mild COVID-19. Study-level results: Clones contracting day 15 to 85 were balanced CD4/CD8; later expanders leaned CD4+. Mainly in CM and EM were contracting CD4+ clones; CD8+ were in EMRA. Second-wave clones reaching peak frequency on day 37 lacked confirmed SARS-CoV-2 specificity.

TCR alpha and TCR beta cDNA libraries carrying sample barcodes and UMIs came from 5'RACE with constant-segment primers. MiXCR was run by TCRdb on the 5' RACE reads, yielding one entry per CDR3 protein. This table has around 180,000 distinct CDR3 sequences, roughly 18% appearing once. Worth noting for this clonotype: As yet, its antigen is unknown.

Per the germline V gene, CDR1 is SGHRS and CDR2 is YFSETQ. V lost 4 bases to trimming and J lost 1 base; unmatched junction nucleotides: 4. This CDR3 has 16 amino acids. Sequenced input: PBMCs or a T cell subset sorted from them (not recorded which). This TCR derives from a man between 18 and 29 years old who had mild COVID-19 (a few samples of this study predate the infection). Cell type and time point are not known. The V gene is TRBV5-1, the J gene TRBJ2-3; TRBD2 matches at 12 bases. This chain's CDR3 is CASSPSGGAGTDTQYF. The CDR3 coding sequence is TGCGCCAGCAGCCCTAGCGGGGGGGCCGGCACAGATACGCAGTATTTT.